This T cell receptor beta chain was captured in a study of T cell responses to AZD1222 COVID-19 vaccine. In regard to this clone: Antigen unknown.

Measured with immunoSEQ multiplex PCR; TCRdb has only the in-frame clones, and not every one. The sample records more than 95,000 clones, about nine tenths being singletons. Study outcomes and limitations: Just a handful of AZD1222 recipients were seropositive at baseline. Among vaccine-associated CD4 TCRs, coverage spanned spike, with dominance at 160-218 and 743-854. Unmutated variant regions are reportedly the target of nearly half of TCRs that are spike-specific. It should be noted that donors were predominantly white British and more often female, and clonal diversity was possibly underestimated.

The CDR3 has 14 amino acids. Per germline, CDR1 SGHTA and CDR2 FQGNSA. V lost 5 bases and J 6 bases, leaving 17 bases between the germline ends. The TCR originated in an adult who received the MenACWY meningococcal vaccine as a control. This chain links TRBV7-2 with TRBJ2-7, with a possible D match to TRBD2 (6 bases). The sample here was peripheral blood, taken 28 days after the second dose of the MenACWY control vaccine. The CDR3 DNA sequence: TGTGCCAGCAGCGGCCGGCGGGGCCAAGCCGAGCAGTACTTC. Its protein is CASSGRRGQAEQYF.